This entry is about one TCR beta chain. These data belong to a study of OX40 agonist ivuxolimab in advanced cancers. As for the study in general: Three patients had partial responses: one hepatocellular carcinoma, two cutaneous melanoma.

This CDR3 has 15 residues. Germline V lookup: CDR1 SGHRS, CDR2 YFSETQ. Germline trimming cut 0 bases from V and 16 bases from J; bases unmatched to any gene: 13. Assay: immunoSEQ multiplex PCR; the TCRdb copy retains only in-frame clones and omits some. The repertoire holds tens of thousands of clones, about 82% seen once, with 2.6% in the top ten. The chain is built from TRBV5-1 and TRBJ1-4; 9 bases align to TRBD1. The TCR originated in an adult with an advanced solid tumor such as melanoma, head and neck, liver or kidney cancer. Sequences were derived from CD4+ or CD8+ T cells sorted from blood, sampled in a trial of the OX40 agonist ivuxolimab. The CDR3 spells CASSLAGTGPNLRFF. The DNA for the CDR3 is TGCGCCAGCAGCTTGGCCGGGACAGGGCCCAACCTTCGGTTTTTT.